The source of this T cell receptor (beta chain) is a study of shared clonotypes between healthy human individuals. Terminally differentiated effector memory CD45RA+ cells were left out of the naive CD8 fraction, which was CD45RO-negative and positively selected for CCR7. Measured with immunoSEQ multiplex PCR; TCRdb has only the in-frame clones, and not every one. The repertoire consists of about 600,000 clones, with around 95% occurring once and the leading ten covering 0.095% to 0.12%. The CDR3 has 18 residues. CDR1 MDHEN and CDR2 SYDVKM come from the germline V gene. The V segment lost 5 bases and the J segment 4 bases; nucleotides outside the gene matches: 14.

This receptor was taken from a woman aged 25 to 39 in good health. Material for sequencing was naive CD8+ T cells sorted from blood. The genes are TRBV28 and TRBJ1-6, with 7 bases that match TRBD1. The CDR3 sequence: CASSPYPAGTVYNSPLHF. The CDR3 nucleotides are TGTGCCAGCAGTCCATACCCAGCCGGGACAGTTTATAATTCACCCCTCCACTTT.